These 29 T cell receptor beta chains originate from one sample sequenced in a study of shared clonotypes between healthy human individuals. Sequenced by immunoSEQ multiplex PCR; TCRdb stores in-frame clones only, minus some. This sample has approximately 88,000 clones, with over 60% found just once. The sample was memory CD8+ T cells sorted from blood. Subset here: CD45RO+ cells pooled with CCR7-negative TemRA cells. The source is a young man in good health.

This chain joins TRBV16 and TRBJ1-5; no definite D call. The V gene lost 4 bases and the J gene lost 2 bases, with 9 bases spanning the gap. CDR1 is KGHSY, CDR2 FQNENV, per germline. The CDR3 covers 14 residues. The CDR3 nucleotides read TGTGCCAGCAGCCTACTTGGAGGCAATCAGCCCCAGCATTTT. It encodes CASSLLGGNQPQHF.

The chain links TRBV5-6 to TRBJ2-3, with D perhaps matching TRBD2 (6 bases). CDR3 length: 16 amino acids. V lost 1 base, J lost 3 bases, and 15 bases lay in between. Per germline, CDR1 SGHDT and CDR2 YYEEEE. The CDR3 here is CASSLNRENRTDTQYF. CDR3 DNA sequence: TGTGCCAGCAGCTTGAACCGGGAGAATAGAACAGATACGCAGTATTTT.

The V call is TRBV6-5, the J call TRBJ1-2; 7 positions agree with TRBD1. From germline, CDR1 is MNHEY and CDR2 SVGAGI. V lost 9 bases, J lost 6 bases, and 16 bases stayed unmatched. The CDR3 covers 15 residues. CDR3 amino acids: CASSGTVIGEDGYTF. CDR3 nucleotides: TGTGCCAGTTCTGGGACAGTCATCGGGGAAGATGGCTACACCTTC.

This CDR3 reads CASSLARRRPGYNEQFF. DNA for the CDR3: TGTGCCAGCAGCTTAGCGAGGAGACGGCCTGGCTACAATGAGCAGTTCTTC. The gene calls are TRBV7-6 and TRBJ2-1; no clear D gene. The germline gives CDR1 SGHVS, CDR2 FNYEAQ. This CDR3 is built from 17 residues. Trimming took off 0 bases at V and 3 bases at J, with 15 bases between the two ends.

Concerning this clone: Other DNA sequences within the sample encode an identical CDR3. This rearrangement joins TRBV5-5 to TRBJ2-2; possible D gene TRBD2, 6 bases. The CDR3 sequence is 14 residues long. Germline V lookup: CDR1 SGHKS, CDR2 YYEKEE (reference sequence). The germline V and J ends were trimmed by 0 bases and 5 bases, with 8 bases remaining between them. CDR3 nucleotides: TGTGCCAGCAGCTTGGTGGCGGGAACCGGGGAGCTGTTTTTT. Amino acids: CASSLVAGTGELFF.

The rearrangement joins TRBV27 to TRBJ2-7; D gene uncertain. Per germline, CDR1 MNHEY and CDR2 SMNVEV (reference sequence). The CDR3 has 15 residues. Trimming removed 5 bases at V and 3 bases at J, with 17 bases between. CDR3 in DNA: TGTGCCAGCAGTACAATCAGCGACGGTGGCTACGAGCAGTACTTC. Translating it yields CASSTISDGGYEQYF.

The chain combines TRBV10-2 with TRBJ2-2; D unresolved. V lost 2 bases and J lost 5, with 3 bases in between. CDR1 WSHSY and CDR2 SAAADI come from the germline V gene. This CDR3 region has 12 residues. In nucleotides, the CDR3 is TGCGCCAGCAGTGAGACTACCGGGGAGCTGTTTTTT. Its protein product is CASSETTGELFF.

V gene TRBV19 combines with J gene TRBJ2-2; D not certain. Germline CDR1 is LNHDA and CDR2 is SQIVND (reference sequence). The CDR3 spans 14 residues. Trimming took 1 base from V and 0 from J, leaving 3 bases between them. In nucleotides, the CDR3 is TGTGCCAGTAGTATAGTGACGAACACCGGGGAGCTGTTTTTT. This encodes CASSIVTNTGELFF.

J is TRBJ2-7 and V is TRBV27, with D possibly being TRBD1 (7 bases). The CDR3 has 14 amino acids. Germline assignment: CDR1 MNHEY and CDR2 SMNVEV (reference sequence). Trimming took off 5 bases at V and 5 bases at J, with 16 bases between the two ends. CDR3 protein: CASSHGGGRDEQYF. CDR3 in DNA: TGTGCCAGCAGTCATGGAGGGGGCAGAGACGAGCAGTACTTC.

V and J are TRBV4-3 and TRBJ2-4; D is undetermined. Germline lookup yields CDR1 LGHNA and CDR2 YSLEER. Trimming took 6 bases from V and 3 from J, leaving 18 bases between them. CDR3 length: 16 residues. The CDR3, as DNA: TGCGCCAGCAGACACCATCACGTTTCAGGCAAAAACATTCAGTACTTC. It translates to CASRHHHVSGKNIQYF.

Only one count was recorded for this clone. This chain joins TRBV11-2 and TRBJ2-1; D gene uncertain. The germline V gene has CDR1 SGHAT and CDR2 FQNNGV. The CDR3 spans 12 residues. Trimming took off 5 bases at V and 9 bases at J, with 11 bases between the two ends. The CDR3 spells CASSQGRSEQFF. CDR3 nucleotides: TGTGCCAGCAGCCAAGGTCGTAGTGAGCAGTTCTTC.

The V gene is TRBV30, the J gene TRBJ2-7; 7 positions agree with TRBD2. V lost 0 bases, J lost 0 bases, and 5 bases stayed unmatched. The germline CDR1 and CDR2 sequences are GTSNPN and SVGIG (reference sequence). The length of the CDR3 is 15 residues. As DNA, the CDR3 is TGTGCCTGGAGTGTAAACGCGGGAGCCTCCTACGAGCAGTACTTC. Its protein is CAWSVNAGASYEQYF. The full variable domain, in which reference TRBV30 and TRBJ2-7 provide the parts outside the CDR3, is SQTIHQWPATLVQPVGSPLSLECTVEGTSNPNLYWYRQAAGRGLQLLFYSVGIGQISSEVPQNLSASRPQDRQFILSSKKLLLSDSGFYLCAWSVNAGASYEQYFGPGTRLTVT.

This clone occurred a few times. This rearrangement joins TRBV4-1 to TRBJ2-5; D unclear. The V end lost 0 bases, the J end lost 5 bases, and 16 bases lay between the germline ends. The CDR3 extends over 16 amino acids. Germline values: CDR1 MGHRA, CDR2 YSYEKL. DNA for the CDR3: TGCGCCAGCAGCCAAGATCGGGCTAGGACCCTGGAGACCCAGTACTTC. Its protein product is CASSQDRARTLETQYF.

This clone was counted a few times. This CDR3 is also generated by other DNA sequences in the sample. The V and J genes are TRBV15 and TRBJ2-7; D remains unclear. The CDR3 spans 13 residues. Germline lookup yields CDR1 LNHNV and CDR2 YYDKDF (reference sequence). V lost 0 bases, J lost 4 bases, and 7 bases lay in between. CDR3: CATSRDRSYEQYF. DNA for the CDR3: TGTGCCACCAGCAGAGATCGATCGTACGAGCAGTACTTC.

The chain uses TRBV10-3 and TRBJ1-2; D remains ambiguous. In germline, CDR1 is ENHRY, CDR2 SYGVKD. Trimming took 4 bases from V and 3 from J, leaving 6 bases between them. The CDR3 is 12 residues long. The CDR3 loop reads CAISGTDYGYTF. In DNA form, the CDR3 reads TGTGCCATCAGTGGGACTGACTATGGCTACACCTTC.

This clone came up many times. This chain links TRBV4-3 with TRBJ2-2; D ambiguous. Trimming pared 1 base from V and 3 bases from J, leaving 9 bases between. This CDR3 is built from 15 residues. Germline CDR1 reads LGHNA; CDR2 reads YSLEER. CDR3 nucleotide sequence: TGCGCCAGCAGCCAAGGAGTATTCGACACCGGGGAGCTGTTTTTT. This codes for CASSQGVFDTGELFF.

This clone was counted between two and nine times. The chain recombines TRBV6-1 with TRBJ2-3, with 8 positions matching TRBD1. The CDR3 is 15 amino acids. Trimming at V came to 7 bases and at J to 2 bases, leaving 8 bases not matched to a gene. The V gene's germline CDR1 is MNHNS and CDR2 SASEGT. Written as DNA, the CDR3 is TGTGCCAGCATTCCGGACAGGGCCTCCACAGATACGCAGTATTTT. Its translation: CASIPDRASTDTQYF.

V is TRBV28 and J is TRBJ2-1; 11 positions agree with TRBD2. The CDR3 extends over 15 amino acids. Germline-derived CDR1 and CDR2 are MDHEN and SYDVKM. Germline trimming cut 2 bases from V and 8 bases from J; bases unmatched to any gene: 5. CDR3 residues: CASSLALAGEYEQFF. The CDR3 nucleotides are TGTGCCAGCAGTTTAGCACTAGCGGGAGAGTATGAGCAGTTCTTC.

This sequence joins TRBV7-8 and TRBJ2-1, with D hard to call. Germline V gives CDR1 SGHVS, CDR2 FQNEAQ. The CDR3 consists of 17 residues. The V gene lost 4 bases and the J gene lost 5 bases, with 21 bases spanning the gap. The CDR3 DNA sequence: TGTGCCAGCAGCTCCCCCCACGTCGGACCGACGGACAATGAGCAGTTCTTC. It translates to CASSSPHVGPTDNEQFF.

In this sample, this clone turned up many times. This chain links TRBV14 with TRBJ2-7; a possible D gene is TRBD1 (5 bases). The V and J ends lost 1 base and 4 bases respectively, with 14 bases between them. CDR1 is SGHDN and CDR2 is FVKESK in the germline V gene. The CDR3 length is 15 residues. The CDR3 sequence: CASSQGSGHRYEQYF. The DNA for the CDR3 is TGTGCCAGCAGCCAAGGGTCAGGACATCGATACGAGCAGTACTTC. Based on the CDR3 plus reference TRBV14 and TRBJ2-7, the full variable domain is EAGVTQFPSHSVIEKGQTVTLRCDPISGHDNLYWYRRVMGKEIKFLLHFVKESKQDESGMPNNRFLAERTGGTYSTLKVQPAELEDSGVYFCASSQGSGHRYEQYFGPGTRLTVT.

V and J are TRBV14 and TRBJ2-7; D gene ambiguous. Trimming pared 4 bases from V and 3 bases from J, leaving 13 bases between. Germline V gene lookup returns CDR1 SGHDN and CDR2 FVKESK. The CDR3 sequence is 14 residues long. CDR3 DNA: TGTGCCAGCAGCCCCGACTCGGCCCTCTACGAGCAGTACTTC. Translated, it gives CASSPDSALYEQYF.

The rearrangement uses TRBV2 and TRBJ1-5; a possible D gene is TRBD1 (6 bases). The CDR3 sequence is 16 residues long. Germline V gives CDR1 SNHLY, CDR2 FYNNEI. The V and J ends lost 2 bases and 1 base respectively, with 12 bases between them. In DNA form, the CDR3 reads TGTGCCAGCAGTGAACCTTGGGGGGCGAGCAATCAGCCCCAGCATTTT. This gives the protein CASSEPWGASNQPQHF.

The rearrangement links TRBV6-1 to TRBJ1-2, with D unclear. This CDR3 region has 10 residues. V dropped 10 bases and J dropped 3 bases, with 6 bases sitting between them. Per germline, CDR1 MNHNS and CDR2 SASEGT. CDR3 in amino acids: CATTHYGYTF. CDR3 in DNA: TGTGCCACCACTCACTATGGCTACACCTTC.

The chain carries TRBV11-2 and TRBJ1-5; the match to TRBD1 covers 9 bases. Germline assignment: CDR1 SGHAT and CDR2 FQNNGV. V lost 2 bases, J lost 5 bases, and 7 bases stayed unmatched. The CDR3 sequence is 16 residues long. The CDR3 is CASSLLGQGIDQPQHF. CDR3 nucleotide sequence: TGTGCCAGCAGCTTATTGGGACAGGGCATTGATCAGCCCCAGCATTTT.

The chain employs TRBV7-8 and TRBJ1-4; D call uncertain. Looked up from germline, CDR1 is SGHVS and CDR2 is FQNEAQ. V was trimmed by 2 bases and J by 1 base, leaving 17 bases between them. The CDR3 is 18 residues long. CDR3: CASSLTARLVGTNEKLFF. The CDR3 nucleotides are TGTGCCAGCAGCTTAACGGCACGCTTGGTTGGAACTAATGAAAAACTGTTTTTT.

The chain joins TRBV7-9 to TRBJ2-7; 9 bases agree with TRBD1. The CDR3 sequence is 16 residues long. CDR1 is SEHNR and CDR2 is FQNEAQ in the germline V gene (reference sequence). V lost 0 bases, J lost 4 bases, and 7 bases stayed unmatched. The CDR3 DNA reads as TGTGCCAGCAGCTTAGCAGCGGGACAGGGTATTTACGAGCAGTACTTC. It encodes CASSLAAGQGIYEQYF.

This chain links TRBV15 with TRBJ2-1; 7 bases match TRBD2. From germline, CDR1 is LNHNV and CDR2 YYDKDF (reference sequence). The CDR3 is made up of 15 amino acids. The V and J ends lost 0 bases and 4 bases, in that order; junction bases with no gene match: 3. For the CDR3, the DNA is TGTGCCACCAGCAGAGACGGCGGGGGTTACAATGAGCAGTTCTTC. Translated: CATSRDGGGYNEQFF. Together with reference TRBV15 and TRBJ2-1, the CDR3 gives the full variable domain: DAMVIQNPRYQVTQFGKPVTLSCSQTLNHNVMYWYQQKSSQAPKLLFHYYDKDFNNEADTPDNFQSRRPNTSFCFLDIRSPGLGDTAMYLCATSRDGGGYNEQFFGPGTRLTVL.

J is TRBJ2-1 and V is TRBV25-1; perhaps TRBD2 as D (5 bases). V gave up 10 bases and J gave up 4 bases, with 8 bases separating them. This CDR3 comprises 11 residues. CDR1 and CDR2 (germline): MGHDK, SYGVNS. CDR3 sequence reads: CATGLYNEQFF. The DNA of the CDR3 is TGTGCCACCGGACTTTACAATGAGCAGTTCTTC.

The V call is TRBV7-9, the J call TRBJ2-1, with D possibly TRBD2 on 5 matching bases. Germline V gene data show CDR1 as SEHNR and CDR2 as FQNEAQ (reference sequence). V was cut by 5 bases and J by 0 bases, with 8 bases left in between. This CDR3 has 14 amino acids. The CDR3 nucleotides read TGTGCCAGCAGCACCGCGGGCTCCTACAATGAGCAGTTCTTC. Translated: CASSTAGSYNEQFF. The complete variable domain, with remaining parts taken from reference TRBV7-9 and TRBJ2-1, reads DTGVSQNPRHKITKRGQNVTFRCDPISEHNRLYWYRQTLGQGPEFLTYFQNEAQLEKSRLLSDRFSAERPKGSFSTLEIQRTEQGDSAMYLCASSTAGSYNEQFFGPGTRLTVL.